This TCR beta chain stems from a study of a mutant IDH1 vaccine in newly diagnosed glioma. Overall study: Patients had eight vaccinations, in weeks 1, 3, 5, 7, 11, 15, 19 and 23. Vaccination began 4-6 weeks post radiotherapy alone, or with temozolomide cycles. Therapy received beforehand was radiotherapy, temozolomide, or both, with most patients given both. Findings and limits, study-wide: Vaccine-induced immune responses were detected in approximately 92% of patients.

As concerns this clone: What it recognizes is unknown.

Germline assignment: CDR1 SNHLY and CDR2 FYNNEI. The ends were cut back, 8 bases at V and 1 base at J, with 9 bases in the middle. The CDR3 sequence is 12 residues long. This table comes from immunoSEQ multiplex PCR, and its TCRdb copy is limited to in-frame clones, with some not included. The sample has tens of thousands of clones, around 80% seen once. The time point here: week 11, during vaccination. Each dose delivered 300 ug of mutant IDH1 20-mer peptide subcutaneously with imiquimod. The material was PBMCs, obtained from a glioma patient whose treatment included an IDH1 peptide vaccine. This sequence was found in a man aged 50 to 60 with glioma. This chain links TRBV2 with TRBJ2-7, with a possible D match to TRBD2 (5 bases). The CDR3 is CASLTGSYEQYF. CDR3 sequence (DNA): TGTGCCAGCCTGACGGGATCCTACGAGCAGTACTTC.